This TCR beta chain was sequenced for a study of CD8+CD57+ T cells in acquired aplastic anemia. Regarding the study as a whole: Patients had roughly 30 CD8+ CDR3 sequences in common with controls (the shared set). Against the total CD4+ and CD8+ pools, patient CD8+CD57+ cells had lower diversity. CD8+ Simpson's diversity did not differ significantly between patients and controls.

V was trimmed by 6 bases and J by 4 bases, leaving 10 bases between them. The CDR3 contains 12 residues. Germline V gene lookup returns CDR1 MGHRA and CDR2 YSYEKL. Genomic DNA constituted the template upon which TCR beta VDJ and CDR3 profiling was performed. TCRdb processed the reads anew with MiXCR; each CDR3 protein has one entry. The repertoire has some 16,000 distinct CDR3 sequences, roughly 37% of them found once; the top ten carry around 85%. This clonotype was recorded a few times. Its antigen is currently unknown. An expansion of CD8+CD57+ cells by flow cytometry had been shown in patients chosen for sequencing. Sequenced as well were CD8+CD57+ effector memory cells (from 2 of 12 patients). Bead-based CD8+CD57+ cell enrichment yielded a mean 1.6 ug DNA.

This clonotype was sampled from a human donor with aplastic anemia. The sample taken for sequencing was CD8+CD57+ T cells sorted from PBMCs. Subset of the sample: bead-enriched CD8+CD57+ effector memory T cells from SAA patients. This chain uses TRBV4-1 with TRBJ2-7; D gene ambiguous. The CDR3 nucleotides read TGCGCCAGCAGACGGGCAGAGTACGAGCAGTACTTC. Translated, it gives CASRRAEYEQYF.